This TCR beta chain was recorded in a study of CD8+CD57+ T cells in acquired aplastic anemia. Study-level points and caveats: CD8+ Simpson's diversity in patients was not significantly different from that in controls. Patients shared twenty-nine CD8+ CDR3 sequences with controls.

Whoever was chosen for sequencing had shown CD8+CD57+ cell expansion by flow cytometry. Acquired aplastic anemia of severe grade affected all patients. No therapy was given to patients before blood sampling. Template material for TCR beta VDJ and CDR3 profiling consisted of genomic DNA. MiXCR, applied by TCRdb to the reads, yields one record per CDR3 protein. The sample shows under 350,000 distinct CDR3 sequences, under 60% of them seen only once. Ten or more counts support this clonotype. Its antigen is unknown. This CDR3 comprises 12 residues. Germline CDR1 and CDR2: SGHRS and YFSETQ. The junction had 11 bases not matched to a gene; V was cut back by 4 bases and J by 14 bases.

Sequencing was performed on sorted CD4+, CD8+, or CD8+CD57+ T cells (not recorded which) from PBMCs. The genes are TRBV5-1 and TRBJ1-1, with 7 bases fitting TRBD1. The TCR sequence derives from a human donor with aplastic anemia. This CDR3 reads CASSRDSGLSFF. The CDR3 nucleotides are TGCGCCAGCAGCCGGGACAGTGGCCTCAGCTTCTTT.